Listed below are T cell receptor beta chains from one sample, sequenced in a study of T-cell reconstitution after alpha-beta-depleted transplantation in children. MiXCR, run by TCRdb on the PCR reads, gives a single entry per CDR3 protein. The sample includes some 200,000 distinct CDR3 sequences, about 6% of them seen just once. The sequencing here drew on PBMCs, taken before TCRalphabeta/CD19-depleted stem cell transplant. The receptor source for this set is a girl under two years old with combined immunodeficiency, due to receive a stem cell transplant. Each CDR3 is given without its conserved first and last residue.

V	J	CDR3
TRBV27	TRBJ1-5	ASRTGIGGGNQPQH
TRBV13	TRBJ1-1	ASSLGPLAEAF
TRBV4-1	TRBJ1-6	ASRTQRGLAPLH
TRBV27	TRBJ2-7	ASSRRGGNYEQY
TRBV7-9	TRBJ2-1	ASSSNEQF
TRBV9	TRBJ1-1	ASSVEGVPLGRMAEAF
TRBV12-3/TRBV12-4	TRBJ2-3	ASSEQGTVQDTQY
TRBV11-2	TRBJ2-7	ASSLVGTSGLISYEQY
TRBV21-1	TRBJ2-7	ASSKGTLVLPYEQY
TRBV12-3/TRBV12-4	TRBJ2-1	ASSGLADLREQF
TRBV5-1	TRBJ2-7	ASSLAPRDRGQNEQY
TRBV3-1	TRBJ2-5	ASSQLRDRALHAETQY
TRBV5-4	TRBJ2-2	ASSYSERGELF
TRBV5-6	TRBJ2-7	ASSGDEQY
TRBV20-1	TRBJ2-7	SAREGNSYEQY
TRBV28	TRBJ2-3	ASSLNGATDTQY
TRBV12-3/TRBV12-4	TRBJ2-7	ASSPRRQGADSYEQY
TRBV6-2/TRBV6-3	TRBJ2-7	ASRKTAAVSYEQY
TRBV3-1	TRBJ1-3	ASSPTGSSGNTIY
TRBV7-6	TRBJ1-1	ASSYSAGIGVNTEAF
TRBV12-3/TRBV12-4	TRBJ1-2	ASFPGERGQVCGYT
TRBV27	TRBJ2-3	ASSAYSVTSTDTQY
TRBV28	TRBJ2-7	ASRERDIEQY
TRBV3-1	TRBJ2-6	ASSPSGLGANVLT
TRBV4-3	TRBJ2-3	ASSQDAGGGTDTQY
TRBV7-2	TRBJ2-5	ASSFPGLAGD
TRBV6-2/TRBV6-3	TRBJ2-2	ASSPSSGRRISGELF
TRBV4-1	TRBJ2-7	ASSQVVGKAPYEQY
TRBV20-1	TRBJ2-7	SAHPHSGTIYEQY
TRBV7-6	TRBJ2-7	ASSFGIGSYEQY
TRBV2	TRBJ1-5	ASSPLSNQPQH
TRBV29-1	TRBJ2-1	SGWGTSGRADSSYNEQF
TRBV29-1	TRBJ2-2	SVAGHADTGELF
TRBV20-1	TRBJ2-5	SATDRETQY
TRBV28	TRBJ2-3	ASSLTPTDTQY
TRBV29-1	TRBJ2-7	SVESPSIRGDYEQY
TRBV4-3	TRBJ2-7	ASSQDLLGGADSEQY
TRBV7-9	TRBJ2-1	ASSPRVGGDNEQF
TRBV10-3	TRBJ2-1	AISTYSGYIYNEQF
TRBV5-6	TRBJ2-6	ASSPGLACSGANVLT
TRBV15	TRBJ2-7	ATSSLFPYEQY
TRBV28	TRBJ2-3	ASSPRWRGATDTQY
TRBV9	TRBJ2-3	ASSRGGTSTDTQY
TRBV20-1	TRBJ1-1	SASLDAGAF
TRBV15	TRBJ2-2	ATSRDQSPGELF
TRBV7-6	TRBJ2-7	ASSPTGEEHEQY
TRBV4-2	TRBJ2-4	ASSQVFLAGENIQY
TRBV27	TRBJ2-3	ASSLTSGSVFTDTQY
TRBV7-9	TRBJ1-1	ASSLSGQGKNTEAF
TRBV24-1	TRBJ2-5	ATSDFDRAGATMGLETQY
TRBV9	TRBJ2-2	ASSVAARDYTGELF
TRBV7-1	TRBJ2-7	ASSSTRRWPLDSNSYEQY